Shown below are 18 T cell receptor beta chains from a single sample sequenced in a study of shared clonotypes between healthy human individuals. TCRdb's table, derived via immunoSEQ multiplex PCR, lists solely in-frame clones and lacks some. The repertoire has 2 million to 3 million clones, approximately 93% of them found once; the top ten carry approximately 0.37%. Sequences were obtained from naive CD4+ T cells from PBMCs. As for subset: CD45RA+ positively selected. These TCRs come from a man younger than 35 in good health. Some clones in this sample may be carry-over from other donors' samples.

This clone showed up just once. The chain couples TRBV28 to TRBJ1-5; D gene uncertain. Trimming took off 5 bases at V and 2 bases at J, with 13 bases between the two ends. The CDR3 totals 15 residues. The germline CDR1 and CDR2 sequences are MDHEN and SYDVKM. CDR3 amino acids: CASSPQGSGNQPQHF. The CDR3, as DNA: TGTGCCAGCAGTCCGCAAGGGTCGGGCAATCAGCCCCAGCATTTT.

The rearrangement uses TRBV2 and TRBJ2-7; 11 bases match TRBD2. Germline values: CDR1 SNHLY, CDR2 FYNNEI. CDR3 length equals 18 residues. Trimming removed 7 bases from V and 3 bases from J; junction bases left unmatched: 17. The CDR3 loop reads CASIGGTSGSPKSYEQYF. CDR3 nucleotide sequence: TGTGCCAGCATCGGGGGAACTAGCGGGAGCCCAAAAAGCTACGAGCAGTACTTC.

V gene TRBV4-3 combines with J gene TRBJ2-7; 8 bases align to TRBD2. Germline V gene sequence: CDR1 LGHNA, CDR2 YSLEER. This CDR3 is 13 amino acids long. V lost 4 bases to trimming and J lost 7 bases; unmatched junction nucleotides: 6. The chain's CDR3 is CASSLGLVGEQYF. The CDR3 DNA sequence: TGCGCCAGCAGCCTGGGACTAGTAGGGGAGCAGTACTTC.

The chain employs TRBV4-2 and TRBJ2-5; no clear D. Germline CDR1 is LGHNA and CDR2 is YNFKEQ. The ends were cut back, 1 base at V and 2 bases at J, with 8 bases in the middle. The CDR3 is 14 amino acids. The CDR3 coding sequence is TGTGCCAGCAGCCAAGTAAGCGAACAAGAGACCCAGTACTTC. Translated: CASSQVSEQETQYF.

The rearrangement uses TRBV28 and TRBJ1-4; D is undetermined. Germline CDR1 and CDR2: MDHEN and SYDVKM. V lost 6 bases and J 0 bases, leaving 8 bases between the germline ends. CDR3 length equals 14 residues. The DNA for the CDR3 is TGTGCCAGCAGCCTACCCGCAACTAATGAAAAACTGTTTTTT. It is translated as CASSLPATNEKLFF.

V gene TRBV19 combines with J gene TRBJ1-5; D is undetermined. This CDR3 contains 13 residues. The V gene's germline CDR1 is LNHDA and CDR2 SQIVND (reference sequence). Trimming took off 3 bases at V and 5 bases at J, with 8 bases between the two ends. The DNA of the CDR3 is TGTGCCAGTAGTATGAGGCAGGATCAGCCCCAGCATTTT. Its translation is CASSMRQDQPQHF.

The CDR3 DNA reads TGTGCCAGCAGTGTTTTACAGTCGCAGTATTTT. Translated, it gives CASSVLQSQYF. J is TRBJ2-3 and V is TRBV2, with D uncertain. Germline V gene sequence: CDR1 SNHLY, CDR2 FYNNEI. Trimming shortened V by 4 bases and J by 10 bases, and 9 bases separated the two germline ends. The length of the CDR3 is 11 residues.

The rearrangement links TRBV9 to TRBJ1-3; the D is unclear. CDR3 length equals 15 residues. The germline V gene encodes CDR1 SGDLS and CDR2 YYNGEE. V lost 0 bases and J 7 bases, leaving 14 bases between the germline ends. The CDR3 sequence is CASSVEGQEWNTIYF. CDR3 coding DNA: TGTGCCAGCAGCGTAGAAGGGCAGGAGTGGAACACCATATATTTT.

The V gene is TRBV27, the J gene TRBJ2-3; possible D gene TRBD2, 6 bases. Germline V gene lookup returns CDR1 MNHEY and CDR2 SMNVEV (reference sequence). The length of the CDR3 is 16 residues. V was pared by 7 bases and J by 1 base, with 18 bases between. The CDR3 loop is CASMDRPGVGTDTQYF. CDR3 in DNA: TGTGCCAGCATGGATCGGCCGGGAGTCGGCACAGATACGCAGTATTTT.

The gene calls are TRBV4-2 and TRBJ1-3, with D uncertain. Germline V gene lookup returns CDR1 LGHNA and CDR2 YNFKEQ. The V end lost 0 bases, the J end lost 0 bases, and 9 bases lay between the germline ends. The CDR3 totals 16 residues. CDR3 residues: CASSQDHDFSGNTIYF. In nucleotides, the CDR3 is TGTGCCAGCAGCCAAGATCATGACTTCTCTGGAAACACCATATATTTT.

The chain joins TRBV6-5 to TRBJ2-7; D may be TRBD1 or TRBD2 (5 bases each). V shed 5 bases and J shed 0 bases, with 8 bases lying between them. The V gene's germline CDR1 is MNHEY and CDR2 SVGAGI. The CDR3 is made up of 13 amino acids. The CDR3 spells CASSGGSSYEQYF. For the CDR3, the DNA is TGTGCCAGCAGTGGGGGTAGCTCCTACGAGCAGTACTTC.

The chain's CDR3 is CASSLVPGVANSPLHF. As DNA, the CDR3 is TGTGCCAGCAGCTTAGTGCCAGGGGTAGCGAATTCACCCCTCCACTTT. The chain is built from TRBV7-8 and TRBJ1-6; tentative D call: TRBD1 (6 bases). Germline loops: CDR1 SGHVS, CDR2 FQNEAQ. There are 16 residues in the CDR3. Trimming removed 1 base from V and 7 bases from J, with 14 bases in between.

The chain recombines TRBV5-4 with TRBJ1-6; D uncertain. V was pared by 4 bases and J by 7 bases, with 12 bases between. CDR1 and CDR2 (germline): SGHNT, YYREEE (reference sequence). The CDR3 has 14 amino acids. CDR3 sequence reads: CASSGLTENSPLHF. CDR3 nucleotide sequence: TGTGCCAGCAGCGGGCTAACCGAGAATTCACCCCTCCACTTT.

The chain uses TRBV5-3 and TRBJ2-7; D is unclear. TRBV5-3 is sorted into the ORF group, with uncertain function. Trimming stripped 1 base from V and 4 bases from J, with 3 bases between. The length of the CDR3 is 11 residues. CDR3 sequence: CARSLRYEQYF. CDR3 nucleotide sequence: TGTGCCAGAAGCTTGAGATACGAGCAGTACTTC.

V gene TRBV28 combines with J gene TRBJ1-5; possibly TRBD1 for D (6 bases). This CDR3 is 18 amino acids long. V gave up 6 bases and J gave up 0 bases, with 21 bases separating them. CDR1 is MDHEN and CDR2 is SYDVKM in the germline V gene. The CDR3 protein is CASREGGAQGVSNQPQHF. In nucleotides, the CDR3 is TGTGCCAGCAGGGAGGGGGGTGCACAAGGTGTTAGCAATCAGCCCCAGCATTTT.

The chain employs TRBV11-3 and TRBJ2-2, with D possibly being TRBD1 (6 bases). Trimming stripped 7 bases from V and 4 bases from J, with 13 bases between. The CDR3 extends over 14 amino acids. The germline V gene has CDR1 SGHNT and CDR2 YENEEA. CDR3 coding DNA: TGTGCCAGCACAGACCAGGGGACCACCGGGGAGCTGTTTTTT. Residues: CASTDQGTTGELFF. Filled out from reference TRBV11-3 and TRBJ2-2, the complete variable domain reads EAGVVQSPRYKIIEKKQPVAFWCNPISGHNTLYWYLQNLGQGPELLIRYENEEAVDDSQLPKDRFSAERLKGVDSTLKIQPAELGDSAVYLCASTDQGTTGELFFGEGSRLTVL.

The V call is TRBV5-1, the J call TRBJ2-1; D is ambiguous. V was pared by 4 bases and J by 5 bases, with 7 bases between. This CDR3 has 12 residues. From germline, CDR1 is SGHRS and CDR2 YFSETQ. The CDR3: CASSIYNNEQFF. The CDR3 DNA follows: TGCGCCAGCAGCATTTACAACAATGAGCAGTTCTTC.

This sequence joins TRBV2 and TRBJ2-1; TRBD1 aligns across 7 bases. The CDR3 has 15 amino acids. CDR1 and CDR2 (germline): SNHLY, FYNNEI. V dropped 6 bases and J dropped 9; count of bases not matched to a gene: 14. CDR3 loop: CASRTRVQGVGEQFF. The DNA of the CDR3 is TGTGCCAGCAGGACCAGGGTCCAGGGGGTAGGTGAGCAGTTCTTC.